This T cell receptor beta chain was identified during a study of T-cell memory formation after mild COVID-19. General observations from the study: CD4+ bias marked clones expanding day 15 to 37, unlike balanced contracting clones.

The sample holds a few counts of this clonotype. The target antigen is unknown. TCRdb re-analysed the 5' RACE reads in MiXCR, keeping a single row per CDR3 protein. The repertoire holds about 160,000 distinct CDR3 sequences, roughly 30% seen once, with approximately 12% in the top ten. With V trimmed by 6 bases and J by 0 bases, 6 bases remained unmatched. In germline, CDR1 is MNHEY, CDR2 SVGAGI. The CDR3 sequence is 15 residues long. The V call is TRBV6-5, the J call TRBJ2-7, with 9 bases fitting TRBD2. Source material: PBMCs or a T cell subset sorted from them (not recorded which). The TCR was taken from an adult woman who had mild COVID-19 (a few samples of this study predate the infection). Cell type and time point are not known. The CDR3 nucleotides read TGTGCCAGCAGGGATCTAGCGGGGAGCTCCTACGAGCAGTACTTC. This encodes CASRDLAGSSYEQYF.